Reported below is one T cell receptor (beta chain). Its antigen is undetermined. The sample originates from a study of T cell repertoires in cytomegalovirus infection. Study as a whole: Peptides in the study included HLA-C-restricted and HLA-B-restricted CMV epitopes. Matching HLA type, along with CMV infection, was indicated by public TCR beta signatures.

Findings and caveats of the study: HLA-C-restricted CMV-specific TCR beta clonotypes prevailed in the ex vivo response.

This CDR3 region has 12 residues. V shed 5 bases and J shed 9 bases, with 13 bases lying between them. Germline CDR1 and CDR2: SEHNR and FQNEAQ (reference sequence). A single record per CDR3 protein comes from TCRdb applying MiXCR to the reads. The sample includes hundreds of thousands of distinct CDR3 sequences, roughly a third of them seen just once. The rearrangement joins TRBV7-9 to TRBJ2-5; weak D call: TRBD1 (6 bases). This clonotype was obtained from a human donor in good health (CMV status not recorded). Some clones in this sample may be carry-over from other donors' samples. This specimen consisted of cultured PBMCs, obtained from culture after CMV antigen stimulation. CDR3 DNA: TGTGCCAGCAGCCTAGGACAGAGGTCCCAGTACTTC. It encodes CASSLGQRSQYF.